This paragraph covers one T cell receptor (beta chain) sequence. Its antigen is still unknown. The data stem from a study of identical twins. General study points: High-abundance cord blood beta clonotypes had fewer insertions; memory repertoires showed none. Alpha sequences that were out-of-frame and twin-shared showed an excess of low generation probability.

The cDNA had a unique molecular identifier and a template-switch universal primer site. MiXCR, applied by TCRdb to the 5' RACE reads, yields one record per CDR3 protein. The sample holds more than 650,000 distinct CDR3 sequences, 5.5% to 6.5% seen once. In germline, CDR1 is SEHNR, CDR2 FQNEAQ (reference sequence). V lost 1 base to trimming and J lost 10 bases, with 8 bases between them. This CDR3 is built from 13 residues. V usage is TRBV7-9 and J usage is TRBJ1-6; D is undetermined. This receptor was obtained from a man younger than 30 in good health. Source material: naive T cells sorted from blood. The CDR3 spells CASSLDPPSPLHF. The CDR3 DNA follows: TGTGCCAGCAGCTTAGATCCCCCGTCACCCCTCCACTTT.